This T cell receptor (beta chain) was captured by sequencing in a study of T-cell reconstitution after alpha-beta-depleted transplantation in children. Preparing the TCRbeta library involved the use of unique molecular identifiers. MiXCR, applied by TCRdb to the PCR reads, yields one record per CDR3 protein. The sample has over 150,000 distinct CDR3 sequences, 6.6% seen once. V lost 4 bases and J lost 9, with 16 bases in between. CDR3 length: 14 amino acids. Germline CDR1 MDHEN, CDR2 SYDVKM. This clonotype appeared many times. Sequencing used PBMCs, obtained before TCRalphabeta/CD19-depleted stem cell transplant. This chain connects TRBV28 to TRBJ2-1; possibly TRBD1 for D (6 bases). The sequence was collected from a boy aged 2 to 10 with acute lymphoblastic leukemia, due to receive a stem cell transplant. Here the CDR3 reads CASSSGVGGAEQFF. The CDR3 bases are TGTGCCAGCAGTTCCGGAGTAGGGGGAGCTGAGCAGTTCTTC.